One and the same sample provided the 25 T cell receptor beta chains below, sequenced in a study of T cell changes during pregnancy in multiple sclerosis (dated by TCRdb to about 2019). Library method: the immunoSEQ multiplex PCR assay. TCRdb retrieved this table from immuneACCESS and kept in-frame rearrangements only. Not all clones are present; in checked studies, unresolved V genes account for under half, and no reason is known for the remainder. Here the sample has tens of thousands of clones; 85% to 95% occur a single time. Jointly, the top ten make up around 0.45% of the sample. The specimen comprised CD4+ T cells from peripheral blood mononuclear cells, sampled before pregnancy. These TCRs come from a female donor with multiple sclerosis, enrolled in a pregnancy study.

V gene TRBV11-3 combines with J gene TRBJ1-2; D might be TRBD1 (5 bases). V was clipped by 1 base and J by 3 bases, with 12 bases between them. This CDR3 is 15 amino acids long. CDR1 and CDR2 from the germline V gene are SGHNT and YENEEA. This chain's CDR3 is CASSLGMGRDYGYTF. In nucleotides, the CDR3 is TGTGCCAGCAGCTTAGGAATGGGCAGGGACTATGGCTACACCTTC.

The CDR3 protein is CASLAQGIIAYTF. In DNA, the CDR3 is TGTGCCAGCTTAGCCCAGGGGATAATTGCCTACACCTTC. V and J are TRBV6-1 and TRBJ1-2, with a possible D match to TRBD1 (6 bases). The germline V gene has CDR1 MNHNS and CDR2 SASEGT. This CDR3 has 13 amino acids. V was shortened by 8 bases and J by 10 bases, with 20 bases between the two germline ends.

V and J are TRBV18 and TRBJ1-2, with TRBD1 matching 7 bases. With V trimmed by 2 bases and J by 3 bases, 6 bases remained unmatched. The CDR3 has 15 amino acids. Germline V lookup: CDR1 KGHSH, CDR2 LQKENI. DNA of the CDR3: TGTGCCAGCTCACCATACGGACAGGCTCACTATGGCTACACCTTC. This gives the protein CASSPYGQAHYGYTF.

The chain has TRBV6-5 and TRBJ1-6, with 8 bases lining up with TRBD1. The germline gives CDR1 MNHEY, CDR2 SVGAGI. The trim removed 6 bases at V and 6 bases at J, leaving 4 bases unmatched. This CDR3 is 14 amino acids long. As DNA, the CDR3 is TGTGCCAGCAGGGCTGGACAGGGTAATTCACCCCTCCACTTT. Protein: CASRAGQGNSPLHF.

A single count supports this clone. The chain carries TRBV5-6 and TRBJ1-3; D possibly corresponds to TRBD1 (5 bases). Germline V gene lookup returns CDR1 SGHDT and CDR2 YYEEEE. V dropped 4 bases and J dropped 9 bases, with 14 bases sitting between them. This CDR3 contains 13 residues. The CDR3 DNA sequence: TGTGCCAGCAGCCCGTATGGGGCAGGCACCATATATTTT. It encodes CASSPYGAGTIYF.

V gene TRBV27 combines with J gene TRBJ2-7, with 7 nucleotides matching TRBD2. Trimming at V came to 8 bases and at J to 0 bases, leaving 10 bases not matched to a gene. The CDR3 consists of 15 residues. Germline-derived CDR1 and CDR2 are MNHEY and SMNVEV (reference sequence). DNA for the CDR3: TGTGCCAGCTCACACAAGGGACTACACTCCTACGAGCAGTACTTC. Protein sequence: CASSHKGLHSYEQYF.

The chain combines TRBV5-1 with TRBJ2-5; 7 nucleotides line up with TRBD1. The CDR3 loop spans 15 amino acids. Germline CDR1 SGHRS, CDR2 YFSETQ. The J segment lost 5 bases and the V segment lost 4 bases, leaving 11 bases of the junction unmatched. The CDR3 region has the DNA TGCGCCAGCAGCCAGACAGAAGGGGGCAGGGAGACCCAGTACTTC. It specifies CASSQTEGGRETQYF. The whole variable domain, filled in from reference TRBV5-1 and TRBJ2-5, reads KAGVTQTPRYLIKTRGQQVTLSCSPISGHRSVSWYQQTPGQGLQFLFEYFSETQRNKGNFPGRFSGRQFSNSRSEMNVSTLELGDSALYLCASSQTEGGRETQYFGPGTRLLVL.

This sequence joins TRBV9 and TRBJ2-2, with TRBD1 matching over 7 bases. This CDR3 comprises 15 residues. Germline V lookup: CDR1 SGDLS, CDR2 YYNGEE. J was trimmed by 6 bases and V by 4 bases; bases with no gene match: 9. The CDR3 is CASSFGAQGAGELFF. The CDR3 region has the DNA TGTGCCAGCAGCTTCGGGGCCCAGGGGGCCGGGGAGCTGTTTTTT.

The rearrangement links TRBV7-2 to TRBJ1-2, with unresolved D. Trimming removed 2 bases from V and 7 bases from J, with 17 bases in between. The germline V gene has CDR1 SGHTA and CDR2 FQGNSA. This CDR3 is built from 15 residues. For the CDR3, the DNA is TGTGCCAGCAGCTTATGGAGAGACGGGGTTGGTGGCTACACCTTC. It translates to CASSLWRDGVGGYTF. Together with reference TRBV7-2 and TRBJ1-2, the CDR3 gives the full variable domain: GAGVSQSPSNKVTEKGKDVELRCDPISGHTALYWYRQSLGQGLEFLIYFQGNSAPDKSGLPSDRFSAERTGGSVSTLTIQRTQQEDSAVYLCASSLWRDGVGGYTFGSGTRLTVV.

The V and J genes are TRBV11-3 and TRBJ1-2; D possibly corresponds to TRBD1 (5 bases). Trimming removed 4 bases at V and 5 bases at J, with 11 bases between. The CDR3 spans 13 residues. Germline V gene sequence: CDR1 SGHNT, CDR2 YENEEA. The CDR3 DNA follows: TGTGCCAGCAGCTCCAGGCAGGGATATGGCTACACCTTC. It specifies CASSSRQGYGYTF.

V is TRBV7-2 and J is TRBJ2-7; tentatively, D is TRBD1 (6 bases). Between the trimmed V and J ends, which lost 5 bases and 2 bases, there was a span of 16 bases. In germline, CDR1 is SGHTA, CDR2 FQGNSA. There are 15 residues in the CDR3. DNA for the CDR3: TGTGCCAGCAGCCTCAGGGGCGAGAAGGCCTACGAGCAGTACTTC. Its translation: CASSLRGEKAYEQYF. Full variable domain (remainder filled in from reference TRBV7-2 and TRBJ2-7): GAGVSQSPSNKVTEKGKDVELRCDPISGHTALYWYRQSLGQGLEFLIYFQGNSAPDKSGLPSDRFSAERTGGSVSTLTIQRTQQEDSAVYLCASSLRGEKAYEQYFGPGTRLTVT.

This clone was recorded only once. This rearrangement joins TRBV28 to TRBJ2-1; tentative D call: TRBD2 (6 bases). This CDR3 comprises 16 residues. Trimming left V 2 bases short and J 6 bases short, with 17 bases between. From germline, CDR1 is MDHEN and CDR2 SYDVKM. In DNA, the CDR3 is TGTGCCAGCAGTTTAGCCCCCGGACTATTGGCCAATGAGCAGTTCTTC. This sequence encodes CASSLAPGLLANEQFF.

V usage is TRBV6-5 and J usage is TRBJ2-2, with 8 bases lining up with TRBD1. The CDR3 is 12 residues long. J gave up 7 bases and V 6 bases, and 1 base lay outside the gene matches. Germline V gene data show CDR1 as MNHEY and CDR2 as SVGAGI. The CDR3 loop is CASRQGVGELFF. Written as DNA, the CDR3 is TGTGCCAGCAGACAGGGGGTCGGGGAGCTGTTTTTT.

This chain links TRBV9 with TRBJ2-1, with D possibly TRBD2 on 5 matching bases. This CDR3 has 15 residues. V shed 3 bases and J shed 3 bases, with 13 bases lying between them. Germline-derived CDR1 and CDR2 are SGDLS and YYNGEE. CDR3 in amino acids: CASSEGSGSYNEQFF. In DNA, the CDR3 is TGTGCCAGCAGCGAAGGCAGCGGCAGCTACAATGAGCAGTTCTTC. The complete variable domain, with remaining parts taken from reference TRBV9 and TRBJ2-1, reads DSGVTQTPKHLITATGQRVTLRCSPRSGDLSVYWYQQSLDQGLQFLIQYYNGEERAKGNILERFSAQQFPDLHSELNLSSLELGDSALYFCASSEGSGSYNEQFFGPGTRLTVL.

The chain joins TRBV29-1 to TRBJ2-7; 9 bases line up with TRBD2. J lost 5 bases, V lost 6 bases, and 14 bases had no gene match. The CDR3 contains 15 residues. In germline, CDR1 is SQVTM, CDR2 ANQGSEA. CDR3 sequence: CSVQSPGLASDEQYF. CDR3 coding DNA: TGCAGCGTCCAATCTCCGGGACTAGCTTCCGACGAGCAGTACTTC.

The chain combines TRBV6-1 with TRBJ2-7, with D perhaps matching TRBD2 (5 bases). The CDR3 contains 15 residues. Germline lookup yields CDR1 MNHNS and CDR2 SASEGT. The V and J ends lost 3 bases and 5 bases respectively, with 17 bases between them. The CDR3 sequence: CASSDDGRGRDEQYF. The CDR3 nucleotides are TGTGCCAGCAGTGATGACGGACGGGGAAGGGACGAGCAGTACTTC.

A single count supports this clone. For the CDR3, the DNA is TGCGCCAGCAGCTTGGCTAGACAAGAGACCCAGTACTTC. Protein product: CASSLARQETQYF. The genes are TRBV5-1 and TRBJ2-5; D call uncertain. The V and J ends lost 0 bases and 2 bases respectively, with 5 bases between them. Germline values: CDR1 SGHRS, CDR2 YFSETQ. This CDR3 has 13 amino acids.

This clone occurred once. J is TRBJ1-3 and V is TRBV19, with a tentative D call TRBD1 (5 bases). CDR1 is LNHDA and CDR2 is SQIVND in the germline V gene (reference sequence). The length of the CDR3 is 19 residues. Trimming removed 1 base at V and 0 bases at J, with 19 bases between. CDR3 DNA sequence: TGTGCCAGTAGTATAGCCCGGCAGGGAATGGACGTCTCTGGAAACACCATATATTTT. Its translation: CASSIARQGMDVSGNTIYF. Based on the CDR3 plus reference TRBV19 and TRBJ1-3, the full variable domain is DGGITQSPKYLFRKEGQNVTLSCEQNLNHDAMYWYRQDPGQGLRLIYYSQIVNDFQKGDIAEGYSVSREKKESFPLTVTSAQKNPTAFYLCASSIARQGMDVSGNTIYFGEGSWLTVV.

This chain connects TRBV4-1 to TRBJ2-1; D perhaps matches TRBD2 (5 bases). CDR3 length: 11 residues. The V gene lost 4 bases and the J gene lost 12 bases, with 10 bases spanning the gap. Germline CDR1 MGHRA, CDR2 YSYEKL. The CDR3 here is CASSLEGRQFF. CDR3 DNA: TGCGCCAGCAGCCTTGAGGGAAGGCAGTTCTTC.

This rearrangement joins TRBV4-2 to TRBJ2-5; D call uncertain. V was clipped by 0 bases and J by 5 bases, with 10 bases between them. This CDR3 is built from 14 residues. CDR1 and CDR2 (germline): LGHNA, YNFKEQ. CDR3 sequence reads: CASSQDVSWETQYF. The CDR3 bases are TGTGCCAGCAGCCAAGATGTCAGTTGGGAGACCCAGTACTTC.

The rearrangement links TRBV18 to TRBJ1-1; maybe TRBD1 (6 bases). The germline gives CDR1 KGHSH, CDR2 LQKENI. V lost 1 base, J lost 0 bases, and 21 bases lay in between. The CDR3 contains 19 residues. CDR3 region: CASSPLGDNLRALNTEAFF. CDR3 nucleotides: TGTGCCAGCTCACCACTTGGGGACAACCTCAGGGCCTTGAACACTGAAGCTTTCTTT.

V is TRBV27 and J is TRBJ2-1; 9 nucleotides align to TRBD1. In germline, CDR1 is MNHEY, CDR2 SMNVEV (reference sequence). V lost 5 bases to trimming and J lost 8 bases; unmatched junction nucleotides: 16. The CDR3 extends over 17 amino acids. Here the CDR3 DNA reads TGTGCCAGCAGTCCTGATCCTACAGGGGGCCCCTTATATGAGCAGTTCTTC. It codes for CASSPDPTGGPLYEQFF.

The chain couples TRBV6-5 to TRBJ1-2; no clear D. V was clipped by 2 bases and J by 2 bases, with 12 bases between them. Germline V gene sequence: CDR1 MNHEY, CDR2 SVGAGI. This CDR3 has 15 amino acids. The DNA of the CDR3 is TGTGCCAGCAGTTACAGTGGACGGGAAAACTATGGCTACACCTTC. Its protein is CASSYSGRENYGYTF.

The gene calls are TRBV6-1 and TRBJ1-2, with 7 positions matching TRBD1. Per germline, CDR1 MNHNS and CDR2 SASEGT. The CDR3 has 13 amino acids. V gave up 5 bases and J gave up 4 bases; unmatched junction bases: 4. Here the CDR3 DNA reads TGTGCCAGCAGTCATCAGGGGGGCTATGGCTACACCTTC. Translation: CASSHQGGYGYTF.

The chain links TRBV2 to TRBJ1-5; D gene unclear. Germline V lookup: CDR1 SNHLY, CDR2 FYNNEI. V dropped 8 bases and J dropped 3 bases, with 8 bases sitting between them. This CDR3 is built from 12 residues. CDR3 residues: CASQRDNQPQHF. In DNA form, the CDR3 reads TGTGCCAGCCAGCGGGACAATCAGCCCCAGCATTTT.